A single sample is the source of the 19 T cell receptor beta chains below, sequenced in a study of blood T cell repertoires in COVID-19. TCRdb's table, derived via immunoSEQ multiplex PCR, lists solely in-frame clones and lacks some. The table has more than 400,000 clones, 75% to 90% seen once; the top ten hold under 4%. The specimen sequenced was peripheral blood. These receptors all come from a human donor in a cohort sampled during active COVID-19.

In its sample, this clone was seen a few times. The V and J genes are TRBV10-1 and TRBJ2-2, with D perhaps matching TRBD2 (5 bases). This CDR3 contains 15 residues. The germline V and J ends were trimmed by 6 bases and 6 bases, with 17 bases remaining between them. Germline CDR1 is WNHNN and CDR2 is SYGVQD (reference sequence). CDR3 nucleotide sequence: TGCGCCAGCAGCAAAATAGGGAGTTCGGCCGGGGAGCTGTTTTTT. Translated: CASSKIGSSAGELFF.

CDR3 nucleotides: TGTGCCAGCAGTTATGAGCGCGGCTACGAGCAGTACTTC. It specifies CASSYERGYEQYF. The chain employs TRBV6-2 or TRBV6-3 and TRBJ2-7; D is undetermined. This CDR3 has 13 residues. The germline V gene has CDR1 MNHEY and CDR2 SVGEGT. V lost 3 bases and J 3 bases, leaving 9 bases between the germline ends.

This sequence joins TRBV28 and TRBJ1-1; 7 positions match TRBD1. The V gene's germline CDR1 is MDHEN and CDR2 SYDVKM. The CDR3 has 14 residues. Germline trimming cut 3 bases from V and 0 bases from J; bases unmatched to any gene: 1. CDR3 nucleotide sequence: TGTGCCAGCAGTTTTACAGGGGTGAACACTGAAGCTTTCTTT. As protein: CASSFTGVNTEAFF. Based on the CDR3 plus reference TRBV28 and TRBJ1-1, the full variable domain is DVKVTQSSRYLVKRTGEKVFLECVQDMDHENMFWYRQDPGLGLRLIYFSYDVKMKEKGDIPEGYSVSREKKERFSLILESASTNQTSMYLCASSFTGVNTEAFFGQGTRLTVV.

V usage is TRBV9 and J usage is TRBJ2-2, with TRBD2 identical over 11 bases. V trimming: 2 bases; J trimming: 4 bases; junction bases outside the gene matches: 7. Germline assignment: CDR1 SGDLS and CDR2 YYNGEE. The CDR3 extends over 17 amino acids. CDR3 in amino acids: CASSVALAGGSTGELFF. DNA of the CDR3: TGTGCCAGCAGCGTCGCCCTAGCGGGAGGTTCCACCGGGGAGCTGTTTTTT.

This sequence joins TRBV7-9 and TRBJ2-7; a possible D gene is TRBD1 (7 bases). The CDR3 is made up of 15 amino acids. Germline CDR1 is SEHNR and CDR2 is FQNEAQ (reference sequence). V was shortened by 5 bases and J by 0 bases, with 14 bases between the two germline ends. CDR3 DNA: TGTGCCAGCAGCGGAGGGACAGTTGGCTCCTACGAGCAGTACTTC. Encoded protein: CASSGGTVGSYEQYF. Looking up the rest from reference TRBV7-9 and TRBJ2-7 gives the full variable domain: DTGVSQNPRHKITKRGQNVTFRCDPISEHNRLYWYRQTLGQGPEFLTYFQNEAQLEKSRLLSDRFSAERPKGSFSTLEIQRTEQGDSAMYLCASSGGTVGSYEQYFGPGTRLTVT.

This clone was detected only once. The V gene is TRBV24-1, the J gene TRBJ2-7; D is undetermined. Trimming removed 4 bases from V and 9 bases from J, with 12 bases in between. Germline V gene sequence: CDR1 KGHDR, CDR2 SFDVKD. This CDR3 contains 12 residues. CDR3 DNA sequence: TGTGCCACCAGTGAGCCACAGTTCGTGCAGTACTTC. This sequence encodes CATSEPQFVQYF.

The rearrangement links TRBV20-1 to TRBJ2-7, with 10 positions matching TRBD2. CDR1 is DFQATT and CDR2 is SNEGSKA in the germline V gene (reference sequence). V shed 3 bases and J 2 bases; nucleotides not matched to a gene: 4. The CDR3 runs 14 residues. The DNA for the CDR3 is TGCAGTGCTAGTTTTCTAGCGGGAGCCTACGAGCAGTACTTC. Protein: CSASFLAGAYEQYF.

The chain is built from TRBV7-3 and TRBJ2-1, with D perhaps TRBD2 (6 bases). CDR1 and CDR2 from the germline V gene are SGHTA and FQGTGA. V gave up 4 bases and J gave up 9 bases, with 13 bases separating them. This CDR3 has 13 residues. DNA for the CDR3: TGTGCCAGCAGCTCGACTAGTATGGGTGAGCAGTTCTTC. Protein product: CASSSTSMGEQFF.

DNA for the CDR3: TGCGCCAGCAGCTCGGGTCGAGGCTACGAGCAGTACTTC. Translated: CASSSGRGYEQYF. The chain has TRBV5-1 and TRBJ2-7; no clear D. The V gene's germline CDR1 is SGHRS and CDR2 YFSETQ. V was shortened by 3 bases and J by 3 bases, with 10 bases between the two germline ends. CDR3 length: 13 amino acids.

This clone was observed a handful of times. The chain joins TRBV19 to TRBJ1-2; D is unclear. Per the germline V gene, CDR1 is LNHDA and CDR2 is SQIVND (reference sequence). This CDR3 has 17 amino acids. V dropped 6 bases and J dropped 2 bases, with 22 bases sitting between them. CDR3 bases: TGTGCCAGTAGCGAGAGGAGAGGGAGGACCTCGAACTATGGCTACACCTTC. Translation gives CASSERRGRTSNYGYTF.

The chain links TRBV19 to TRBJ2-3, with TRBD2 matching 9 bases. Germline loops: CDR1 LNHDA, CDR2 SQIVND (reference sequence). V shed 0 bases and J 3 bases; nucleotides not matched to a gene: 7. The CDR3 totals 17 residues. Written as DNA, the CDR3 is TGTGCCAGTAGTATAGATCACAGCGGGAGGTTTACAGATACGCAGTATTTT. Residues: CASSIDHSGRFTDTQYF. The full variable domain, in which reference TRBV19 and TRBJ2-3 provide the parts outside the CDR3, is DGGITQSPKYLFRKEGQNVTLSCEQNLNHDAMYWYRQDPGQGLRLIYYSQIVNDFQKGDIAEGYSVSREKKESFPLTVTSAQKNPTAFYLCASSIDHSGRFTDTQYFGPGTRLTVL.

The chain carries TRBV3-1 (or the pseudogene TRBV3-2) and TRBJ1-5; 7 nucleotides match TRBD1. The junction had 14 bases not matched to a gene; V was cut back by 4 bases and J by 5 bases. The CDR3 consists of 17 residues. Germline V gives CDR1 LGHDT, CDR2 YNNKEL (reference sequence). In DNA, the CDR3 is TGTGCCAGCAGCCCGTACCGGACAGGACGAAGGTATCAGCCCCAGCATTTT. Protein: CASSPYRTGRRYQPQHF.

The V call is TRBV29-1, the J call TRBJ1-2, with 8 bases that match TRBD1. J gave up 3 bases and V 4 bases, and 7 bases lay outside the gene matches. The germline V gene encodes CDR1 SQVTM and CDR2 ANQGSEA. The CDR3 has 14 amino acids. The CDR3 spells CSVVGTGEYYGYTF. For the CDR3, the DNA is TGCAGCGTTGTGGGGACAGGAGAATACTATGGCTACACCTTC.

This sequence joins TRBV28 and TRBJ1-1; D gene uncertain. The V end was cut by 8 bases, the J end by 3 bases, with 7 bases between. This CDR3 comprises 11 residues. Per the germline V gene, CDR1 is MDHEN and CDR2 is SYDVKM. CDR3 sequence: CASLSDTEAFF. The CDR3 DNA reads as TGTGCCAGCCTCAGCGACACTGAAGCTTTCTTT.

This chain connects TRBV5-1 to TRBJ2-3; weak D call: TRBD2 (6 bases). Germline V lookup: CDR1 SGHRS, CDR2 YFSETQ. CDR3 length: 15 residues. Trimming removed 0 bases from V and 2 bases from J, with 10 bases in between. The CDR3 region has the DNA TGCGCCAGCAGCTTGGAGGGCGGGAACACAGATACGCAGTATTTT. It codes for CASSLEGGNTDTQYF.

The V and J genes are TRBV5-8 and TRBJ2-6; D remains ambiguous. Deletions cut 0 bases from V and 0 bases from J, with 7 bases between. Per the germline V gene, CDR1 is SGHTS and CDR2 is YDEGEE. The CDR3 is made up of 16 amino acids. CDR3 sequence (DNA): TGTGCCAGCAGCTTGGGTCAAAACTCTGGGGCCAACGTCCTGACTTTC. This codes for CASSLGQNSGANVLTF.

The chain uses TRBV10-2 and TRBJ1-3, with TRBD1 matching 7 bases. CDR3 length: 16 amino acids. Germline loops: CDR1 WSHSY, CDR2 SAAADI. Losses at the gene ends were 4 bases for V and 4 bases for J; bases not matched to a gene: 10. For the CDR3, the DNA is TGCGCCAGCAGTGTCTACGGACAGGACCTAGGAAACACCATATATTTT. Translating it yields CASSVYGQDLGNTIYF.

About this clone: The sample carries other DNA sequences with the same CDR3. The chain recombines TRBV7-6 with TRBJ1-3, with a weak D call TRBD1 (5 bases). This CDR3 is 15 amino acids long. V was cut by 5 bases and J by 1 base, with 12 bases left in between. Germline values: CDR1 SGHVS, CDR2 FNYEAQ. CDR3 coding DNA: TGTGCCAGCAGCCTAGTGTCAGGGTCTGGAAACACCATATATTTT. Translating it yields CASSLVSGSGNTIYF. Based on the CDR3 plus reference TRBV7-6 and TRBJ1-3, the full variable domain is GAGVSQSPRYKVTKRGQDVALRCDPISGHVSLYWYRQALGQGPEFLTYFNYEAQQDKSGLPNDRFSAERPEGSISTLTIQRTEQRDSAMYRCASSLVSGSGNTIYFGEGSWLTVV.

J is TRBJ2-5 and V is TRBV2, with TRBD2 matching over 11 bases. Germline V gives CDR1 SNHLY, CDR2 FYNNEI. The CDR3 is 14 amino acids. V dropped 7 bases and J dropped 4; count of bases not matched to a gene: 5. CDR3 in DNA: TGTGCCAGCAACCTAGCGGGAGGCTTAGAGACCCAGTACTTC. Its protein is CASNLAGGLETQYF.